The sequence of this TCR beta chain was determined in a study of molecular identifiers for immune sequencing clone quantification. V was cut by 6 bases and J by 4 bases, with 17 bases left in between. This CDR3 contains 14 residues. CDR1 is SGHDT and CDR2 is YYEEEE in the germline V gene. As for this clonotype: This may be a read error: a much more frequent sequence differs by one nucleotide.

Using its own MiXCR run on the PCR reads, TCRdb lists one record per CDR3 protein. The table lists about 320,000 distinct CDR3 sequences, about 20% of them singletons. The receptor comes from a human donor in good health. Some libraries in this study had Jurkat cell RNA spiked in. Sequencing input: naive CD8+ T cells from blood, with Jurkat cell RNA spiked in. Subset given: FACS-sorted CD8+CD4-CCR7+CD45RA+ naive T cells. This sequence joins TRBV5-6 and TRBJ2-7, with D perhaps matching TRBD2 (7 bases). The CDR3 DNA sequence: TGTGCCAGCACCGGCGGGGGCTTGGAGTACGAGCAGTACTTC. This sequence encodes CASTGGGLEYEQYF.